This passage covers 24 T cell receptor beta chains from one sample sequenced in a study of blood T cell repertoires in COVID-19. Method: immunoSEQ multiplex PCR; TCRdb's copy keeps in-frame clones and lacks some. Here the sample spans fewer than 250,000 clones, roughly 85% being singletons. Sequencing was done on a sample of PBMCs or T cells enriched from blood (not recorded which). These receptors were taken from a woman in her forties or fifties who had been exposed to COVID-19.

The CDR3 nucleotides are TGTGCCAGCACCCCTCACGCCGGTCAGCCCCAGCATTTT. Residues: CASTPHAGQPQHF. The chain uses TRBV12-3 or TRBV12-4 and TRBJ1-5; D remains ambiguous. Trimming took 7 bases from V and 6 from J, leaving 13 bases between them. The CDR3 has 13 residues.

The chain combines TRBV24-1 with TRBJ2-1; tentatively, D is TRBD1 (6 bases). The ends were cut back, 3 bases at V and 1 base at J, with 9 bases in the middle. The germline V gene encodes CDR1 KGHDR and CDR2 SFDVKD. The CDR3 runs to 15 residues. Here the CDR3 reads CATSDITGSYNEQFF. The CDR3 nucleotides are TGTGCCACCAGTGATATCACAGGGTCCTACAATGAGCAGTTCTTC.

The chain uses TRBV3-1 (or the pseudogene TRBV3-2) and TRBJ2-5, with 11 bases matching TRBD2. This CDR3 is 15 amino acids long. Germline V gives CDR1 LGHDT, CDR2 YNNKEL (reference sequence). V shed 4 bases and J 5 bases; nucleotides not matched to a gene: 6. In DNA form, the CDR3 reads TGTGCCAGCAGCCGGATTAGCGGGGGGGCGGAGACCCAGTACTTC. Translation: CASSRISGGAETQYF.

The CDR3 loop is CASSSGQAGKIDTQYF. The CDR3 bases are TGCGCCAGCAGCTCCGGGCAAGCGGGCAAGATAGATACGCAGTATTTT. The chain couples TRBV5-1 to TRBJ2-3, with D perhaps TRBD2 (6 bases). With 3 bases removed from V and 5 bases from J, the gap between germline ends came to 19 bases. The CDR3 sequence is 16 residues long. Germline V gene data show CDR1 as SGHRS and CDR2 as YFSETQ.

This chain connects TRBV25-1 to TRBJ1-5; the D is unclear. V lost 5 bases and J 7 bases, leaving 9 bases between the germline ends. The germline gives CDR1 MGHDK, CDR2 SYGVNS. CDR3 length equals 12 residues. This CDR3 reads CASSRGGQPQHF. CDR3 nucleotide sequence: TGTGCCAGCAGTCGAGGCGGACAGCCCCAGCATTTT. Filled out from reference TRBV25-1 and TRBJ1-5, the complete variable domain reads EADIYQTPRYLVIGTGKKITLECSQTMGHDKMYWYQQDPGMELHLIHYSYGVNSTEKGDLSSESTVSRIRTEHFPLTLESARPSHTSQYLCASSRGGQPQHFGDGTRLSIL.

J is TRBJ2-1 and V is TRBV19; maybe TRBD2 (6 bases). This CDR3 is built from 12 residues. The germline V gene has CDR1 LNHDA and CDR2 SQIVND (reference sequence). Trimming shortened V by 3 bases and J by 14 bases, and 14 bases separated the two germline ends. CDR3 in amino acids: CASSIYGGGKFF. The DNA of the CDR3 is TGTGCCAGTAGTATTTACGGGGGAGGCAAGTTCTTC. The whole variable domain, filled in from reference TRBV19 and TRBJ2-1, reads DGGITQSPKYLFRKEGQNVTLSCEQNLNHDAMYWYRQDPGQGLRLIYYSQIVNDFQKGDIAEGYSVSREKKESFPLTVTSAQKNPTAFYLCASSIYGGGKFFGPGTRLTVL.

The chain has TRBV10-3 and TRBJ2-1; D perhaps matches TRBD2 (7 bases). Germline CDR1 and CDR2: ENHRY and SYGVKD. The CDR3 is 16 amino acids. V gave up 4 bases and J gave up 2 bases, with 15 bases separating them. The CDR3 loop is CAISAWGGGAYNEQFF. The CDR3 nucleotides are TGTGCCATCAGTGCCTGGGGAGGGGGAGCCTACAATGAGCAGTTCTTC.

About this clone: This specimen includes other DNA sequences encoding the same CDR3. This sequence joins TRBV19 and TRBJ1-1; 7 positions agree with TRBD1. The germline V gene encodes CDR1 LNHDA and CDR2 SQIVND (reference sequence). The junction had 4 bases not matched to a gene; V was cut back by 5 bases and J by 1 base. The CDR3 length is 14 residues. DNA of the CDR3: TGTGCCAGTAGTCCTTGGACAGGGAACACTGAAGCTTTCTTT. Translated, it gives CASSPWTGNTEAFF.

The V gene is TRBV10-3, the J gene TRBJ2-5; the match to TRBD1 covers 7 bases. The V segment lost 2 bases and the J segment 5 bases; nucleotides outside the gene matches: 5. CDR3 length: 14 residues. In germline, CDR1 is ENHRY, CDR2 SYGVKD. The CDR3 protein is CAISEAGGEETQYF. CDR3 coding DNA: TGTGCCATCAGTGAGGCAGGGGGAGAGGAGACCCAGTACTTC.

The chain employs TRBV6-5 and TRBJ2-7; 10 bases line up with TRBD2. J was trimmed by 2 bases and V by 6 bases; bases with no gene match: 7. Germline CDR1 MNHEY, CDR2 SVGAGI. The CDR3 is 15 amino acids. CDR3 sequence reads: CASSPSGGAPYEQYF. The CDR3 bases are TGTGCCAGCAGCCCCAGCGGGGGGGCTCCCTACGAGCAGTACTTC.

This clone came up once. The rearrangement links TRBV27 to TRBJ2-1, with 8 bases lining up with TRBD2. Germline V gives CDR1 MNHEY, CDR2 SMNVEV (reference sequence). Trimming removed 0 bases from V and 5 bases from J; junction bases left unmatched: 18. The CDR3 is made up of 20 amino acids. The CDR3 spells CASSLSRLGGSGVTNNEQFF. The DNA of the CDR3 is TGTGCCAGCAGTTTATCCCGCCTAGGGGGTAGCGGGGTCACAAACAATGAGCAGTTCTTC.

CDR3 sequence reads: CASSIAVQNTEAFF. DNA of the CDR3: TGTGCCAGTAGTATAGCGGTCCAGAACACTGAAGCTTTCTTT. The rearrangement joins TRBV19 to TRBJ1-1; D not resolved. The CDR3 consists of 14 residues. Trimming shortened V by 1 base and J by 1 base, and 7 bases separated the two germline ends. The germline V gene encodes CDR1 LNHDA and CDR2 SQIVND (reference sequence). The variable domain in full, with the rest retrieved from reference TRBV19 and TRBJ1-1, is DGGITQSPKYLFRKEGQNVTLSCEQNLNHDAMYWYRQDPGQGLRLIYYSQIVNDFQKGDIAEGYSVSREKKESFPLTVTSAQKNPTAFYLCASSIAVQNTEAFFGQGTRLTVV.

This chain links TRBV10-1 with TRBJ2-2; D is unclear. V lost 8 bases and J 6 bases, leaving 10 bases between the germline ends. The germline gives CDR1 WNHNN, CDR2 SYGVQD (reference sequence). The CDR3 is made up of 12 amino acids. The CDR3 region is CASGLKAGELFF. As DNA, the CDR3 is TGCGCCAGCGGGCTCAAGGCCGGGGAGCTGTTTTTT.

The chain has TRBV7-9 and TRBJ1-1; D unclear. Germline V gene data show CDR1 as SEHNR and CDR2 as FQNEAQ (reference sequence). The V and J ends lost 3 bases and 4 bases respectively, with 9 bases between them. This CDR3 comprises 13 residues. CDR3 protein: CASSLGGSTEAFF. For the CDR3, the DNA is TGTGCCAGCAGCTTGGGAGGGAGCACTGAAGCTTTCTTT.

The chain employs TRBV12-3 or TRBV12-4 and TRBJ2-2; a weak D match, TRBD2 (5 bases). V was cut by 2 bases and J by 5 bases, with 6 bases left in between. CDR3 length: 13 amino acids. CDR3: CASSLKRTGELFF. CDR3 nucleotides: TGTGCCAGCAGTTTAAAGCGGACCGGGGAGCTGTTTTTT.

The gene calls are TRBV3-1 (or the pseudogene TRBV3-2) and TRBJ2-5; no clear D gene. Germline loops: CDR1 LGHDT, CDR2 YNNKEL (reference sequence). V was trimmed by 0 bases and J by 7 bases, leaving 6 bases between them. The CDR3 loop spans 12 amino acids. The CDR3 DNA reads TGTGCCAGCAGCCAAGATTCGGGGACCCAGTACTTC. It translates to CASSQDSGTQYF.

The chain links TRBV5-4 to TRBJ2-7; D possibly corresponds to TRBD1 (5 bases). V lost 4 bases and J lost 0, with 5 bases in between. This CDR3 is 12 amino acids long. CDR1 and CDR2 from the germline V gene are SGHNT and YYREEE (reference sequence). The CDR3 nucleotides are TGTGCCAGCAGCGGGGCCTCCTACGAGCAGTACTTC. This codes for CASSGASYEQYF.

The gene calls are TRBV7-8 and TRBJ1-1, with TRBD1 matching 12 bases. CDR1 is SGHVS and CDR2 is FQNEAQ in the germline V gene. The CDR3 runs to 20 residues. Trimming cost V 2 bases and J 4 bases; bases outside gene matches: 17. In nucleotides, the CDR3 is TGTGCCAGCAGCTTATATCCCCGGAACGGGGACAGGGGGCTTGGCACTGAAGCTTTCTTT. It translates to CASSLYPRNGDRGLGTEAFF.

The chain has TRBV20-1 and TRBJ2-3, with TRBD2 as a possible D gene (5 bases). Germline V CDR1 and CDR2: DFQATT, SNEGSKA (reference sequence). This CDR3 region has 14 residues. Trimming left V 3 bases short and J 3 bases short, with 13 bases between. As DNA, the CDR3 is TGCAGTGCTAGTCTGTCTAGCCTGACAGATACGCAGTATTTT. Protein sequence: CSASLSSLTDTQYF.

V and J are TRBV18 and TRBJ1-2; D is undetermined. Germline CDR1 is KGHSH and CDR2 is LQKENI. The CDR3 is 13 amino acids. Trimming took off 3 bases at V and 8 bases at J, with 13 bases between the two ends. CDR3 region: CASSPGLGSGYTF. Written as DNA, the CDR3 is TGTGCCAGCTCACCCGGACTTGGAAGCGGCTACACCTTC. The whole variable domain, remainder taken from reference TRBV18 and TRBJ1-2, is NAGVMQNPRHLVRRRGQEARLRCSPMKGHSHVYWYRQLPEEGLKFMVYLQKENIIDESGMPKERFSAEFPKEGPSILRIQQVVRGDSAAYFCASSPGLGSGYTFGSGTRLTVV.

This clone was recorded only once. The gene calls are TRBV5-1 and TRBJ1-1, with D unclear. The CDR3 runs 13 residues. V lost 4 bases and J lost 2, with 9 bases in between. The V gene's germline CDR1 is SGHRS and CDR2 YFSETQ. The CDR3 here is CASSGGPNTEAFF. CDR3 coding DNA: TGCGCCAGCAGCGGTGGCCCCAACACTGAAGCTTTCTTT.

This clone appeared once. The chain links TRBV10-1 to TRBJ2-3; the match to TRBD2 covers 7 bases. Per the germline V gene, CDR1 is WNHNN and CDR2 is SYGVQD (reference sequence). The CDR3 has 17 amino acids. After removal of 0 bases from V and 6 bases from J, the junction contained 12 bases not matched to a gene. The CDR3 DNA sequence: TGCGCCAGCAGTGAGTCGGGTGGGGGGGTTATCCCCGATACGCAGTATTTT. Protein sequence: CASSESGGGVIPDTQYF.

This chain joins TRBV6-1 and TRBJ2-7; a weak D match, TRBD1 (6 bases). Deletions cut 1 base from V and 3 bases from J, with 22 bases between. Germline V lookup: CDR1 MNHNS, CDR2 SASEGT. CDR3 length equals 18 residues. The CDR3 region is CASSEVALGRGEIYEQYF. The CDR3 nucleotides are TGTGCCAGCAGTGAAGTTGCGCTTGGCAGGGGTGAAATCTACGAGCAGTACTTC.

The CDR3: CASSPLGQGNSPLHF. The CDR3 DNA sequence: TGTGCCAGCAGCCCTCTAGGACAGGGGAATTCACCCCTCCACTTT. The gene calls are TRBV7-9 and TRBJ1-6, with TRBD1 identical over 9 bases. The ends lost 5 bases at V and 7 bases at J; junction bases unmatched: 6. Germline values: CDR1 SEHNR, CDR2 FQNEAQ (reference sequence). The CDR3 is 15 residues long.